This TCR beta chain is from a study of blood T cell repertoires in COVID-19. Study-wide context: COVID-19 samples collected from the United States, Italy and Spain covered acute and convalescent phases.

The data were produced by immunoSEQ multiplex PCR, yet TCRdb's version contains in-frame clones alone and is incomplete. This table has more than 250,000 clones, approximately 82% appearing once. V was shortened by 0 bases and J by 4 bases, with 13 bases between the two germline ends. The CDR3 is 16 amino acids. Germline CDR1 and CDR2: MNHNY and SVGAGI (reference sequence). The sequenced material came from peripheral blood. The receptor was isolated from a woman aged 50 to 65 with acute or convalescent COVID-19. The rearrangement links TRBV6-6 to TRBJ1-5; D call uncertain. As DNA, the CDR3 is TGTGCCAGCAGTTACTCTTCGGGGTTCGTTAATCAGCCCCAGCATTTT. As protein: CASSYSSGFVNQPQHF.